The 10 T cell receptor beta chains below all came from one sample that was sequenced in a study of CXCR3-negative and CXCR3-positive naive CD8 T cells. UMI-labeled 5' RACE TRB cDNA libraries were prepared from the cells. After re-calling the 5' RACE reads, TCRdb lists one entry per CDR3 protein, DNA absent. The sample table sets out approximately 37,000 distinct CDR3 sequences. Sample: memory CD8+ T cells from blood. Every receptor here comes from a human donor in good health. Some clones in this sample may be carry-over from other donors' samples.

The rearrangement joins TRBV4-2 to TRBJ1-2; the TRBD1 assignment by TCRdb is unverifiable without DNA. Germline CDR1 reads LGHNA; CDR2 reads YNFKEQ. There are 18 residues in the CDR3. The CDR3 here is CASSHPSRDTHRDYGYTF.

The chain couples TRBV29-1 to TRBJ1-4. Germline CDR1 reads SQVTM; CDR2 reads ANQGSEA. The CDR3 length is 15 residues. The CDR3 spells CSPMPRDYGGEKLFF.

The V call is TRBV7-6, the J call TRBJ1-5; TCRdb picks TRBD1, but there is no DNA to check that call. There are 13 residues in the CDR3. Germline lookup yields CDR1 SGHVS and CDR2 FNYEAQ. CDR3 sequence reads: CASSFGGNQPQHF.

The V call is TRBV28, the J call TRBJ1-6. Per germline, CDR1 MDHEN and CDR2 SYDVKM. The CDR3 spans 17 residues. This CDR3 reads CASSLPRDSGQDRSLHF.

The J gene is TRBJ1-1, the V gene TRBV5-1; checking the TCRdb D call of TRBD1 is not possible without DNA. The CDR3 is made up of 13 amino acids. Germline V lookup: CDR1 SGHRS, CDR2 YFSETQ. CDR3 sequence: CASSLEGGTEAFF.

The chain carries TRBV29-1 and TRBJ2-1. The CDR3 spans 13 residues. Germline CDR1 reads SQVTM; CDR2 reads ANQGSEA. The CDR3 is CSVVMVLWNEQFF.

The chain has TRBV5-1 and TRBJ2-1. Germline V gives CDR1 SGHRS, CDR2 YFSETQ. The CDR3 is 12 residues long. CDR3 region: CASRTSYNEQFF.

Considering frequency, this clonotype is medium-sized. This chain uses TRBV19 with TRBJ2-5; TCRdb's D gene call, TRBD1, goes unchecked for lack of DNA. Per germline, CDR1 LNHDA and CDR2 SQIVND (reference sequence). The CDR3 sequence is 14 residues long. The CDR3 reads CASSPGRIQETQYF.

V gene TRBV14 combines with J gene TRBJ1-1; the TCRdb D gene call, TRBD1, has no DNA to confirm it. There are 17 residues in the CDR3. CDR1 is SGHDN, CDR2 FVKESK, per germline. The CDR3 protein is CASSPPLESRANTEAFF.

V is TRBV6-5 and J is TRBJ2-1; TCRdb names TRBD1, which stays unverified in the absence of DNA. Germline CDR1 is MNHEY and CDR2 is SVGAGI. CDR3 length equals 13 residues. CDR3 sequence: CASSSTGAHEQFF.